The entry that follows covers one T cell receptor (beta chain) sequence. No cognate antigen has been identified for it. Within one base of it there is no much larger clone, and no base qualities were kept. TCR CDR3 regions were amplified from genomic DNA by multiplex PCR using the deep immunoSEQ assay. For each cell subset, the extracted genomic DNA was distributed evenly across all wells of several immunoSEQ 96-well plates, and each plate served as one replicate. For sorted subsets, roughly 200 ng genomic DNA, equal to 30,000 to 35,000 T cell genomes, was loaded into each replicate PCR. Purified libraries were measured with a Qubit 3.0 fluorometer, size-checked on a Bioanalyzer 2100, and measured again with the KAPA Library Quantification kit. Each immunoSEQ 96-well plate was sequenced on its own single-read 150-cycle Illumina NextSeq 550 flow cell. Regarding the original processing steps: The immunoSEQ output contained only junctional sequences without quality scores, so filtering could not match that applied to full-length reads. Sequences were annotated with PyIR, a Python wrapper for IgBLAST v1.9, and V/J genes and CDR3 were assigned using IMGT germline references. Reads were removed for weak V/J assignments (E-value above 1e-6), missing CDR3, stop codons, out-of-frame junctions, or ambiguous translated residues. V3J clonotypes were defined as sequences sharing an identical inferred V gene, J gene, and CDR3 amino acid sequence. Percentage overlap between repertoires was calculated by dividing the number of shared unique clonotypes by the size of the smaller repertoire. Richness of each repertoire was evaluated using RTK rarefaction, the Chao1 estimator, and Recon v2.1 estimates of unobserved clonotypes. Generation probabilities were computed with OLGA for all TCRbeta clonotypes obtained by the gDNA method from several donors. TCRdb took this table from immuneACCESS and kept in-frame rearrangements with V and J called. Such tables lack part of the clones; where checked against another copy, unresolved V genes explain under half of the gap, and the rest is unexplained. V, J and clone size reflect that table, while D and trimming were determined from the DNA. This sample holds about 1.4 million clones; over 95% were observed only once. Approximately 1.1% of the sample is taken by the ten largest.

This entry belongs to a study of shared clonotypes between healthy human individuals (dated by TCRdb to about 2020). Looking at the study overall: A couple of women and a few men aged 18 to 49 years were included in the cohort. For each donor, CD4 naive and CD4 memory were each run on three plates, CD8 naive on two plates, and CD8 memory on one plate. To estimate repertoire size and how much clonotypes are shared between individuals, the study performed deep sequencing of blood TCR repertoires from about 5 healthy adults. To increase sequencing depth and limit assay-specific biases, different laboratories used diverse techniques to prepare libraries and sequence TCR repertoires. Leukapheresis yielded between about 0.94 and 8.9 billion PBMCs per donor.

Summary of the overall study and its limitations: Naive subsets generally had larger estimated clonotype richness than memory subsets did. Sampling was restricted to blood, and TCR repertoires in tissues likely differ from the TCR repertoires found in blood. Pairwise subsampling indicated that sequencing depth was expected to affect the degree of clonotype sharing among donors. Even with the large sequencing depth, rarefaction of the sorted-subset datasets indicated that sequencing was incomplete. Compared with non-shared clonotypes, clonotypes shared by all four sorted-subset donors had higher generation probabilities. The genetic and exposure-history diversity represented was limited by the small number of donors. Across a few donors, approximately 5% of naive CD4, approximately 4% of naive CD8, around 2.5% of memory CD4, and roughly 0.4% of memory CD8 clonotypes were shared.

The donors were healthy, HIV-negative adults who had no recently reported acute infections or vaccinations. Every donor was a Caucasian adult living in Nashville, Tennessee, USA. CD4+ T cells were enriched by magnetic negative selection; naive cells were then positively selected on CD45RA, and the negative fraction formed the memory subset. Blood was collected by leukapheresis, and PBMCs were isolated by Ficoll-Histopaque density gradient centrifugation and then cryopreserved in liquid nitrogen vapor phase. Analytical flow cytometry was used to check the purity and quantity of every magnetically sorted T cell population. Genomic DNA was isolated from every sorted fraction and measured by UV absorbance on a Nanodrop 2000c. CDR1 SEHNR and CDR2 FQNEAQ were looked up in the germline V gene (reference sequence). Trimming takes 2 bases off V and 4 bases off J; junction bases not matched to a gene: 4. Its CDR3 holds 14 amino acids, cysteine through phenylalanine. Only the CDR3 part of the read is kept: 42 bases, read in frame from the first base.

The rearranged segments are TRBV7-9 and TRBJ2-7; 8 bases in the junction line up with TRBD1. This TCR was sampled from a man aged 25-40 years in good health. Sequencing was done on a sample of naive CD4+ T cells sorted from blood. Interpreted using the paper, the cell subset or site label stands for: CD45RA+ positively selected. For the CDR3, the sequence is CASSLRDRWYEQYF. The nucleotides are TGTGCCAGCAGCTTAAGGGACAGGTGGTACGAGCAGTACTTC.